Listed below are T cell receptor beta chains from one sample, sequenced in a study of T cell responses to AZD1222 COVID-19 vaccine. The method was immunoSEQ multiplex PCR; TCRdb's version includes in-frame clones alone and lacks a portion of them. The table includes approximately 140,000 clones, roughly nine tenths detected once. The specimen was peripheral blood, collected 28 days after the second AZD1222 dose. These receptors came from an adult who received the AZD1222 COVID-19 vaccine. CDR3s include the opening cysteine and the closing phenylalanine or tryptophan. The D gene is left open where the match is weak. Only part of the rows carry a size: once, few, many, or a class if the clone is expanded.

length,size,J,V,D,DNA,CDR3
11,few,TRBJ2-7,TRBV30,-,TGTGCCTGGAGTGTAGCCTACGAGCAGTACTTC,CAWSVAYEQYF
17,-,TRBJ2-4,TRBV19,-,TGTGCCAGTAGTGCACTCCCAGGCGTGCTAGCCAAAAACATTCAGTACTTC,CASSALPGVLAKNIQYF
14,once,TRBJ1-1,TRBV5-4,-,TGTGCCAGCGGAACTACAGGGAAGGTTAGAGAAGCTTTCTTT,CASGTTGKVREAFF
15,-,TRBJ1-5,TRBV28,-,TGTGCCAGCAGTTTCCAAGGGAGAGGCAATCAGCCCCAGCATTTT,CASSFQGRGNQPQHF
12,once,TRBJ1-2,TRBV27,-,TGTGCCAGCAGTTTATGGGGGAATGGCTACACCTTC,CASSLWGNGYTF
15,-,TRBJ2-2,TRBV7-9,TRBD1,TGTGCCAGCACCGAGAGGGGGCGACTGACCGGGGAGCTGTTTTTT,CASTERGRLTGELFF
15,-,TRBJ1-4,TRBV28,-,TGTGCCAGCAGTTTATTTGCAGGGACTAATGAAAAACTGTTTTTT,CASSLFAGTNEKLFF
15,-,TRBJ1-2,TRBV11-2,TRBD1,TGTGCCAGCAGCCGCATTCAGGGGGCTATATCTGGCTACACCTTC,CASSRIQGAISGYTF
16,-,TRBJ2-7,TRBV2,TRBD1,TGTGCCAGCAGTGCGGCCCCAGGGGGCAGCTCCTACGAGCAGTACTTC,CASSAAPGGSSYEQYF
17,-,TRBJ2-1,TRBV29-1,TRBD2,TGCAGCGTTGAAGCCGGTTGGGGGACTAGAGGCTACAATGAGCAGTTCTTC,CSVEAGWGTRGYNEQFF
15,-,TRBJ1-2,TRBV27,TRBD1,TGTGCCAGCAGTCCCACCCGACAGGGGGCAAATGGCTACACCTTC,CASSPTRQGANGYTF
13,-,TRBJ1-2,TRBV18,-,TGTGCCAGCTCACCACCGTACGGAATCGGCTACACCTTC,CASSPPYGIGYTF
13,-,TRBJ2-7,TRBV7-9,-,TGTGCCAGCAGCTTAGACGGCTCCTACGAGCAGTACTTC,CASSLDGSYEQYF
15,-,TRBJ1-4,TRBV4-3,-,TGCGCCAGCAGCCAACCCCGGGGGGGAGCCGAAAAACTGTTTTTT,CASSQPRGGAEKLFF
15,-,TRBJ1-5,TRBV19,TRBD1,TGTGCCACCTCGCCGGGACAGAGTACCTATCAGCCCCAGCATTTT,CATSPGQSTYQPQHF
13,-,TRBJ1-6,TRBV4-1,-,TGCGCCAGCAGTGAATTATATAATTCACCCCTCCACTTT,CASSELYNSPLHF
15,-,TRBJ1-4,TRBV30,TRBD1,TGTGCCTGGTCTCCAGGGGGCGGAACTAATGAAAAACTGTTTTTT,CAWSPGGGTNEKLFF
14,-,TRBJ1-1,TRBV25-1,-,TGTGCCAGCAGGGAGAGTGGGGGGGTGGCTGAAGCTTTCTTT,CASRESGGVAEAFF
15,once,TRBJ2-7,TRBV7-6,-,TGTGCCAGCAGCTTAGCCGCGGGACACTCCTACGAGCAGTACTTC,CASSLAAGHSYEQYF
16,-,TRBJ1-6,TRBV28,-,TGTGCCAGCAGTGAACCTGGGCAGGGCGATAATTCACCCCTCCACTTT,CASSEPGQGDNSPLHF
14,-,TRBJ1-1,TRBV4-1,TRBD1,TGCGCCAGCAGCCAAGAAGGGGGCCACACTGAAGCTTTCTTT,CASSQEGGHTEAFF
13,few,TRBJ1-2,TRBV29-1,-,TGCAGCGTTGAGGAGGGATCCAGCTATGGCTACACCTTC,CSVEEGSSYGYTF
15,-,TRBJ1-3,TRBV9,-,TGTGCCAGCAGCGTAGGCAGCGCCTCTGGAAACACCATATATTTT,CASSVGSASGNTIYF
14,-,TRBJ2-1,TRBV19,TRBD2,TGTGCCAGTACCTCCCGGGACTATGTTCATGAGCAGTTCTTC,CASTSRDYVHEQFF
15,once,TRBJ1-1,TRBV10-3,TRBD1,TGTGCCATCAGTGCTGGAGGACAGGGAGGCACTGAAGCTTTCTTT,CAISAGGQGGTEAFF
15,-,TRBJ2-5,TRBV6-2/TRBV6-3,TRBD2,TGTGCCAGCAGTCCAAGCGGGGGGGCCTTGGAGACCCAGTACTTC,CASSPSGGALETQYF
10,-,TRBJ1-2,TRBV28,-,TGTGCCAGCAGTTTAAATGGCTACACCTTC,CASSLNGYTF
13,-,TRBJ2-2,TRBV6-6,-,TGTGCCAGCAGTTACTCAGGGACCGGGGAGCTGTTTTTT,CASSYSGTGELFF
15,-,TRBJ1-1,TRBV27,TRBD1,TGTGCCAGCAGTCACGGACAGGGGCCCTACACTGAAGCTTTCTTT,CASSHGQGPYTEAFF
16,-,TRBJ1-2,TRBV27,-,TGTGCCAGCAGCCTTAACAGGGCGACCGCTAACTATGGCTACACCTTC,CASSLNRATANYGYTF
14,-,TRBJ1-4,TRBV30,TRBD1,TGTGCCTGGGGCTCGGGAACAGGGGTCGAAAAACTGTTTTTT,CAWGSGTGVEKLFF
16,-,TRBJ2-7,TRBV2,-,TGTGCCAGCAGTGTATCCAGGGGGGGATACGACTACGAGCAGTACTTC,CASSVSRGGYDYEQYF
12,-,TRBJ2-5,TRBV9,-,TGTGCCAGCGGGACCGGCCAAGAGACCCAGTACTTC,CASGTGQETQYF
15,-,TRBJ2-7,TRBV6-2/TRBV6-3,TRBD2,TGTGCCAGCAGTTCCCCGGGACTAGCGGGATACGAGCAGTACTTC,CASSSPGLAGYEQYF
15,-,TRBJ1-1,TRBV6-5,-,TGTGCCAGCAGTTCCCCCCAGGGCGGGAACACTGAAGCTTTCTTT,CASSSPQGGNTEAFF
16,-,TRBJ1-3,TRBV30,-,TGTGCCTGGAGTGTCCAGGGCCGTATCTCTGGAAACACCATATATTTT,CAWSVQGRISGNTIYF
16,-,TRBJ1-5,TRBV5-5,-,TGTGCCAGCAGCTTGGCGGGGGGGCTCGGCAATCAGCCCCAGCATTTT,CASSLAGGLGNQPQHF
15,-,TRBJ2-5,TRBV6-5,TRBD2,TGTGCCAGCACCCGTTCCCCTAGCGGTAAAGAGACCCAGTACTTC,CASTRSPSGKETQYF
17,-,TRBJ1-2,TRBV4-1,-,TGCGCCAGCAGCCAAGTTGGCCAGGGGACCGGGTCGGATGGCTACACCTTC,CASSQVGQGTGSDGYTF
13,-,TRBJ1-2,TRBV15,-,TGTGCCACCAGCAGAGAAAGGGTTGGTGGCTACACCTTC,CATSRERVGGYTF
14,once,TRBJ2-5,TRBV7-9,TRBD2,TGTGCCAGCAGCTTACTAGCGGGGCAAGAGACCCAGTACTTC,CASSLLAGQETQYF
13,-,TRBJ1-3,TRBV13,-,TGTGCCAGCAAAGCAGGCTCTGGAAACACCATATATTTT,CASKAGSGNTIYF
15,-,TRBJ1-2,TRBV7-2,-,TGTGCCAGCAGCCGGAGACGACAGGTTCCTTATGGCTACACCTTC,CASSRRRQVPYGYTF
13,-,TRBJ2-7,TRBV12-5,-,TGTGCTAGTGGTCAGGTTATTCTGGACGAGCAGTACTTC,CASGQVILDEQYF